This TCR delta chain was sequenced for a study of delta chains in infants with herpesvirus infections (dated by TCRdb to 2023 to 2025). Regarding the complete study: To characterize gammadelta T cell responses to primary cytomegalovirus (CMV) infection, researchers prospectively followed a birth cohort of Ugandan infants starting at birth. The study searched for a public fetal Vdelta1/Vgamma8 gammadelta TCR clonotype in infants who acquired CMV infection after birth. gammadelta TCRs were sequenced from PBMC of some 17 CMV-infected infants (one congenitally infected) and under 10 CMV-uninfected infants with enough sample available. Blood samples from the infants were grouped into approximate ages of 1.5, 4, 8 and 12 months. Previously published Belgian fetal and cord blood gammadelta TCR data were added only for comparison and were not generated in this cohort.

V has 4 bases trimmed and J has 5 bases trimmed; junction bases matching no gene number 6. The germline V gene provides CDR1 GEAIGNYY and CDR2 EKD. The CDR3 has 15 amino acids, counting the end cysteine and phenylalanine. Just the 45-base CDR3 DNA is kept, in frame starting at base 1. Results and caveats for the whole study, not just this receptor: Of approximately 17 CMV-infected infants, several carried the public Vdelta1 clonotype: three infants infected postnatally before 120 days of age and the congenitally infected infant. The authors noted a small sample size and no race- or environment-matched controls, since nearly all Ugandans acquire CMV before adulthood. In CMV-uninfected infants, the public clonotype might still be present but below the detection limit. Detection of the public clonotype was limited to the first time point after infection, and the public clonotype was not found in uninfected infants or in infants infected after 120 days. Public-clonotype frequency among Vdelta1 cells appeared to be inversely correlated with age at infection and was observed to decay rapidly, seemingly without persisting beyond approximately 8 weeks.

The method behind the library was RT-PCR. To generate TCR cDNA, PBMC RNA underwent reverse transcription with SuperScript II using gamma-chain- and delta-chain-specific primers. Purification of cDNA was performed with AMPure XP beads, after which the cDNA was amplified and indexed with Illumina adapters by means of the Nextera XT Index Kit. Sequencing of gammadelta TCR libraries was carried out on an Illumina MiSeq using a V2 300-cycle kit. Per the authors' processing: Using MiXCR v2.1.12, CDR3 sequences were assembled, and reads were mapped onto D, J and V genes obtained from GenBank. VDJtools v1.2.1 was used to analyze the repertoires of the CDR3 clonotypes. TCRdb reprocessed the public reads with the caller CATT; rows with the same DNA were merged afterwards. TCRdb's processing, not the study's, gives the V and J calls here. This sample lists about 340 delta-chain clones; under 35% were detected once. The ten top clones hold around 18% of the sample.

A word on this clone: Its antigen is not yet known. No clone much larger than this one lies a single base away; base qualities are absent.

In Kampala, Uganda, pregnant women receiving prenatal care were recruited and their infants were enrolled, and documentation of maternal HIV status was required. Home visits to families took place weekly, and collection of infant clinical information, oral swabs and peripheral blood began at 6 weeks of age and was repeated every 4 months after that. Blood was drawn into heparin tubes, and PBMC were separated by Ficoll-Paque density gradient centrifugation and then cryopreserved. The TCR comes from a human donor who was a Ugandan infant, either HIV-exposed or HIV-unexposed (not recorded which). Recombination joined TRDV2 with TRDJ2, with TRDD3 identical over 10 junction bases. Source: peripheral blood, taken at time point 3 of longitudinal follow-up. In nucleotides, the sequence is TGTGCCTGTGATCCACTACTGGGGGATACAGCACAACTCTTCTTT. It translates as CACDPLLGDTAQLFF.